The 31 T cell receptor beta chains below all came from one sample that was sequenced in a study of T cells in Graves' hyperthyroidism and ophthalmopathy. Using RNA transcripts as the source, TCR beta CDR3 regions were amplified. First-round RT-PCR of the TCR CDR3 relied on the HTBI primer set. In TCRdb, the multiplex PCR reads were re-called with MiXCR into one record per CDR3 protein. The table lists roughly 300,000 distinct CDR3 sequences, over 15% of them singletons, with around 47% in the top ten. The sample was blood. Receptor source: a woman in her forties or fifties with Graves' hyperthyroidism.

About this clonotype: Likely a read error: the CDR3 ends without its conserved phenylalanine or tryptophan. The rearrangement uses TRBV6-2 or TRBV6-3 and TRBJ1-4, with D hard to call. Germline CDR1 MNHEY, CDR2 SVGEGT. The V end lost 2 bases, the J end lost 1 base, and 5 bases lay between the germline ends. The CDR3 contains 14 residues. In DNA form, the CDR3 reads TGTGCCAGCAGTTACCCGGAAACTAATGAAAAACTGTTTTGT. This sequence encodes CASSYPETNEKLFC.

This clonotype has more than one count but fewer than ten. This sequence joins TRBV20-1 and TRBJ2-1; the match to TRBD2 covers 7 bases. CDR1 and CDR2 from the germline V gene are DFQATT and SNEGSKA (reference sequence). This CDR3 has 15 amino acids. Trimming at V came to 3 bases and at J to 3 bases, leaving 8 bases not matched to a gene. DNA for the CDR3: TGCAGTGCTAGCCCCCTAGCGGTCCTCTACAATGAGCAGTTCTTC. Its protein is CSASPLAVLYNEQFF.

This clonotype was observed many times. This chain connects TRBV12-5 to TRBJ2-5, with D uncertain. V lost 6 bases, J lost 5 bases, and 22 bases lay in between. CDR1 and CDR2 from the germline V gene are LGHNT and FRNRAP. The CDR3 is 16 amino acids. CDR3 bases: TGTGCTAGTGGCCCCTTTACGGCCAACATAGAGGAGACCCAGTACTTC. Protein product: CASGPFTANIEETQYF.

This clonotype was counted ten times or more. The chain is built from TRBV6-1 and TRBJ2-7, with D possibly matching TRBD1 (6 bases). CDR1 is MNHNS and CDR2 is SASEGT in the germline V gene. The germline V and J ends were trimmed by 6 bases and 5 bases, with 20 bases remaining between them. The CDR3 runs 15 residues. CDR3 sequence (DNA): TGTGCCAGCAGGGAAACAGGGAATGTTATGGACGAGCAGTACTTC. Its translation is CASRETGNVMDEQYF.

This clonotype was counted at least ten times. This chain connects TRBV20-1 to TRBJ1-5; 7 nucleotides align to TRBD1. CDR3 length: 16 amino acids. The germline V gene has CDR1 DFQATT and CDR2 SNEGSKA (reference sequence). V shed 0 bases, J shed 1 base, and the junction held 6 bases outside the gene matches. The CDR3 DNA reads TGCAGTGCTAGAGATGTCAACAGGGGAAGCAATCAGCCCCAGCATTTT. As protein: CSARDVNRGSNQPQHF.

As concerns this clonotype: A read error may be the cause here, since a much bigger clone is one base away. V usage is TRBV5-1 and J usage is TRBJ1-6; D not resolved. Germline CDR1 and CDR2: SGHRS and YFSETQ. This CDR3 spans 14 amino acids. The chain's CDR3 is CAGSLDGDNSPLHF. CDR3 in DNA: TGCGCCGGCAGCTTGGACGGTGATAATTCACCCCTCCACTTT.

This clonotype was picked up many times. This sequence joins TRBV5-4 and TRBJ2-1; D unresolved. CDR1 SGHNT and CDR2 YYREEE come from the germline V gene (reference sequence). The CDR3 is 14 residues long. V lost 1 base and J lost 5, with 10 bases in between. In DNA form, the CDR3 reads TGTGCCAGCAGCTTGATTATGGAGAACAATGAGCAGTTCTTC. Translated, it gives CASSLIMENNEQFF.

This clonotype was observed a handful of times. The chain couples TRBV6-1 to TRBJ2-2, with TRBD1 matching 12 bases. Germline CDR1 and CDR2: MNHNS and SASEGT. The CDR3 is made up of 17 amino acids. With 7 bases clipped from V and 6 bases from J, the junction kept 12 bases outside the gene matches. This CDR3 is CASIGTGGASDPGELFF. The CDR3, as DNA: TGTGCCAGCATCGGGACAGGGGGCGCTTCGGATCCCGGGGAGCTGTTTTTT.

The chain joins TRBV6-1 to TRBJ2-7; D is unresolved. The CDR3 covers 11 residues. CDR1 is MNHNS, CDR2 SASEGT, per germline. Trimming removed 7 bases from V and 5 bases from J, with 9 bases in between. Here the CDR3 reads CASTHGHEQYF. The CDR3 DNA reads as TGTGCCAGCACCCACGGCCACGAGCAGTACTTC.

V and J are TRBV6-5 and TRBJ2-2; 9 bases are a match to TRBD2. Germline V gives CDR1 MNHEY, CDR2 SVGAGI. The CDR3 consists of 15 residues. Trimming at V came to 3 bases and at J to 4 bases, leaving 3 bases not matched to a gene. CDR3 protein: CASSYSGGGTGELFF. The CDR3 region has the DNA TGTGCCAGCAGTTATAGCGGGGGAGGCACCGGGGAGCTGTTTTTT.

The genes are TRBV11-2 and TRBJ2-7; D unclear. CDR3 size: 13 residues. V shed 1 base and J shed 3 bases, with 7 bases lying between them. Germline loops: CDR1 SGHAT, CDR2 FQNNGV. CDR3 nucleotides: TGTGCCAGCAGCTTAGTTGGCAGCTACGAGCAGTACGTC. It yields the protein CASSLVGSYEQYV.

This clonotype was seen just once. The chain couples TRBV19 to TRBJ2-1, with 9 nucleotides matching TRBD2. The CDR3 is made up of 14 amino acids. Trimming removed 7 bases from V and 6 bases from J; junction bases left unmatched: 7. Germline lookup yields CDR1 LNHDA and CDR2 SQIVND (reference sequence). CDR3 residues: CASTPGTSLNEQFF. CDR3 nucleotide sequence: TGTGCCAGTACGCCCGGGACTAGCCTCAATGAGCAGTTCTTC.

There are many counts of this clonotype. V is TRBV2 and J is TRBJ2-3; 8 bases line up with TRBD2. This CDR3 contains 16 residues. The germline CDR1 and CDR2 sequences are SNHLY and FYNNEI. With V trimmed by 4 bases and J by 2 bases, 8 bases remained unmatched. The CDR3 nucleotides are TGTGCCAGCAGTGGAGCCGGGGGGGCTTTCACAGATACGCAGTATTTT. The encoded protein is CASSGAGGAFTDTQYF.

This clonotype came up a few times. The chain employs TRBV7-9 and TRBJ1-4; D is possibly TRBD1 (5 bases). This CDR3 is built from 15 residues. Between the trimmed V and J ends, which lost 1 base and 6 bases, there was a span of 12 bases. Germline V CDR1 and CDR2: SEHNR, FQNEAQ (reference sequence). The CDR3 DNA is TGTGCCAGCAGCTTAGGTCCAGGGATGGATGAAAAACTGTTTTTT. It specifies CASSLGPGMDEKLFF. Complete variable domain (other parts from reference TRBV7-9 and TRBJ1-4): DTGVSQNPRHKITKRGQNVTFRCDPISEHNRLYWYRQTLGQGPEFLTYFQNEAQLEKSRLLSDRFSAERPKGSFSTLEIQRTEQGDSAMYLCASSLGPGMDEKLFFGSGTQLSVL.

The rearrangement uses TRBV30 and TRBJ2-1, with a weak D call TRBD2 (6 bases). Germline V lookup: CDR1 GTSNPN, CDR2 SVGIG (reference sequence). The germline V and J ends were trimmed by 0 bases and 4 bases, with 7 bases remaining between them. The CDR3 has 13 amino acids. The CDR3 DNA reads as TGTGCCTGGAGTGTACGGGGGTACAATGAGCAGTTCTTC. It yields the protein CAWSVRGYNEQFF. Variable domain in full (rest from reference TRBV30 and TRBJ2-1): SQTIHQWPATLVQPVGSPLSLECTVEGTSNPNLYWYRQAAGRGLQLLFYSVGIGQISSEVPQNLSASRPQDRQFILSSKKLLLSDSGFYLCAWSVRGYNEQFFGPGTRLTVL.

This clonotype was seen only a few times. The gene calls are TRBV4-1 and TRBJ2-3; the D gene is possibly TRBD1 (6 bases). The CDR3 contains 18 residues. With 1 base removed from V and 4 bases from J, the gap between germline ends came to 21 bases. CDR1 and CDR2 from the germline V gene are MGHRA and YSYEKL. The CDR3 DNA reads TGCGCCAGCAGCCAAGGGTGGGGGCCGTCGGGAAGGGCAGATACGCAGTATTTT. It codes for CASSQGWGPSGRADTQYF.

This clonotype was seen at least ten times. V gene TRBV27 combines with J gene TRBJ2-4; D not resolved. CDR1 MNHEY and CDR2 SMNVEV come from the germline V gene (reference sequence). This CDR3 comprises 15 residues. V was trimmed by 4 bases and J by 3 bases, leaving 13 bases between them. The CDR3 here is CASSSLVEGKNIQYF. For the CDR3, the DNA is TGTGCCAGCAGTTCGCTAGTCGAAGGCAAAAACATTCAGTACTTC.

DNA for the CDR3: TGTGCCAGCGGGGACCCGTCCGGGGAGCTGTTTTTT. Its translation is CASGDPSGELFF. This sequence joins TRBV9 and TRBJ2-2, with D tentatively TRBD1 or TRBD2 (5 bases each). CDR1 and CDR2 (germline): SGDLS, YYNGEE. This CDR3 has 12 residues. V was clipped by 7 bases and J by 6 bases, with 10 bases between them.

The chain employs TRBV19 and TRBJ2-1; 9 positions match TRBD2. Germline V gives CDR1 LNHDA, CDR2 SQIVND (reference sequence). The J segment lost 5 bases and the V segment lost 5 bases, leaving 10 bases of the junction unmatched. The CDR3 is 16 amino acids. DNA for the CDR3: TGTGCCAGTAGTTCCTTGAGCGGGGGGTACCACAATGAGCAGTTCTTC. As protein: CASSSLSGGYHNEQFF.

This chain links TRBV6-5 with TRBJ2-3; 7 bases align to TRBD1. The CDR3 loop spans 17 amino acids. Germline values: CDR1 MNHEY, CDR2 SVGAGI. Unmatched junction bases numbered 10, after V lost 2 bases and J lost 2 bases. CDR3 residues: CASSYRLPGQSTDTQYF. DNA for the CDR3: TGTGCCAGCAGTTACCGACTGCCGGGACAGTCCACAGATACGCAGTATTTT.

The rearrangement joins TRBV14 to TRBJ2-7, with D unclear. The CDR3 is 13 residues long. The germline V gene encodes CDR1 SGHDN and CDR2 FVKESK. V was pared by 2 bases and J by 0 bases, with 5 bases between. CDR3: CASSQMSSYEQYF. In DNA form, the CDR3 reads TGTGCCAGCAGCCAAATGAGCTCCTACGAGCAGTACTTC.

This clonotype was counted only a few times. The rearrangement joins TRBV28 to TRBJ1-1, with 7 bases lining up with TRBD1. J gave up 3 bases and V 5 bases, and 9 bases lay outside the gene matches. The CDR3 consists of 15 residues. The germline gives CDR1 MDHEN, CDR2 SYDVKM. The CDR3 nucleotides read TGTGCCAGCAGTCCTCCGACAGGGATCGACACTGAAGCTTTCTTT. Its protein product is CASSPPTGIDTEAFF.

This clonotype was counted ten times or more. The chain joins TRBV12-3 or TRBV12-4 to TRBJ2-3, with a tentative D call TRBD2 (6 bases). The CDR3 loop spans 15 amino acids. Trimming pared 1 base from V and 0 bases from J, leaving 8 bases between. CDR3 region: CASSLDGGSTDTQYF. CDR3 DNA: TGTGCCAGCAGTTTAGACGGGGGTAGCACAGATACGCAGTATTTT.

V and J are TRBV5-1 and TRBJ2-1, with 8 bases fitting TRBD2. J was trimmed by 5 bases and V by 0 bases; bases with no gene match: 4. The CDR3 extends over 15 amino acids. From germline, CDR1 is SGHRS and CDR2 YFSETQ. The DNA of the CDR3 is TGCGCCAGCAGCTTGGGGACTAGCTTGAACAATGAGCAGTTCTTC. Translation gives CASSLGTSLNNEQFF.

This clonotype has at least ten counts. The rearrangement uses TRBV30 and TRBJ1-5; possibly TRBD1 for D (6 bases). Trimming cost V 1 base and J 0 bases, with 10 bases left between them. The germline V gene has CDR1 GTSNPN and CDR2 SVGIG (reference sequence). The CDR3 extends over 15 amino acids. CDR3 residues: CAWSGGAHSNQPQHF. Here the CDR3 DNA reads TGTGCCTGGAGTGGGGGGGCCCATAGCAATCAGCCCCAGCATTTT.

V is TRBV20-1 and J is TRBJ2-3; D is perhaps TRBD2 (5 bases). Germline V gene data show CDR1 as DFQATT and CDR2 as SNEGSKA (reference sequence). V lost 6 bases to trimming and J lost 4 bases, with 11 bases between them. There are 12 residues in the CDR3. The CDR3, as DNA: TGCAGTGCCAAACTAGTTGCAGATACGCAGTATTTT. Amino acids: CSAKLVADTQYF.

The DNA for the CDR3 is TGCAGCGTTGAAGATAGGACAGGGGGCCTGATGACAGATACGCAGTATTTT. This codes for CSVEDRTGGLMTDTQYF. J is TRBJ2-3 and V is TRBV29-1, with 11 positions matching TRBD1. CDR3 length equals 17 residues. Germline V gene sequence: CDR1 SQVTM, CDR2 ANQGSEA. V lost 0 bases to trimming and J lost 3 bases; unmatched junction nucleotides: 8.

This clonotype was observed at least ten times. The chain has TRBV5-1 and TRBJ1-2; 8 bases are a match to TRBD1. V gave up 4 bases and J gave up 0 bases; unmatched junction bases: 5. The CDR3 loop spans 15 amino acids. The germline V gene has CDR1 SGHRS and CDR2 YFSETQ. CDR3 amino acids: CASSPGQEPNYGYTF. CDR3 DNA: TGCGCCAGCAGCCCGGGACAGGAGCCTAACTATGGCTACACCTTC. Based on the CDR3 plus reference TRBV5-1 and TRBJ1-2, the full variable domain is KAGVTQTPRYLIKTRGQQVTLSCSPISGHRSVSWYQQTPGQGLQFLFEYFSETQRNKGNFPGRFSGRQFSNSRSEMNVSTLELGDSALYLCASSPGQEPNYGYTFGSGTRLTVV.

Many counts were recorded for this clonotype. The CDR3 nucleotides are TGTGCCAGCAGCTTGGAAATTAGCGGAACCACAGATACGCAGTATTTT. It translates to CASSLEISGTTDTQYF. J is TRBJ2-3 and V is TRBV5-5, with a weak D call TRBD2 (6 bases). The CDR3 has 16 residues. Per germline, CDR1 SGHKS and CDR2 YYEKEE (reference sequence). Trimming left V 0 bases short and J 2 bases short, with 13 bases between.

This clonotype was recorded once. The genes are TRBV6-4 and TRBJ2-1; D call uncertain. Germline CDR1 is MRHNA and CDR2 is SNTAGT. The CDR3 contains 15 residues. The V end was cut by 5 bases, the J end by 0 bases, with 11 bases between. The CDR3 nucleotides are TGTGCCAGCAGTATTGACCTGGACTCCTACAATGAGCAGTTCTTC. Encoded protein: CASSIDLDSYNEQFF.

The gene calls are TRBV4-1 and TRBJ2-1; D perhaps matches TRBD2 (6 bases). CDR1 and CDR2 (germline): MGHRA, YSYEKL. V lost 5 bases and J lost 7, with 15 bases in between. The CDR3 extends over 14 amino acids. The CDR3 loop reads CASSTRLEGNEQFF. Written as DNA, the CDR3 is TGCGCCAGCAGCACCCGACTAGAGGGGAATGAGCAGTTCTTC.